This T cell receptor beta chain was documented in a study of control samples from healthy donors and cancer patients. With 2 bases clipped from V and 2 bases from J, the junction kept 7 bases outside the gene matches. The CDR3 extends over 16 amino acids. Germline V gives CDR1 SNHLY, CDR2 FYNNEI. Profiled with immunoSEQ multiplex PCR; TCRdb holds only in-frame clones, not every one. There are tens of thousands of clones in the sample; around 81% occur only once, and 15% to 20% lies in the top ten. The V and J genes are TRBV2 and TRBJ2-3; TRBD2 matches at 7 bases. The clonotype comes from a man aged 25-45 years in good health. The sample comprised blood. CDR3 sequence: CASSEKLADSTDTQYF. The CDR3 nucleotides read TGTGCCAGCAGTGAAAAGCTAGCGGATTCCACAGATACGCAGTATTTT.